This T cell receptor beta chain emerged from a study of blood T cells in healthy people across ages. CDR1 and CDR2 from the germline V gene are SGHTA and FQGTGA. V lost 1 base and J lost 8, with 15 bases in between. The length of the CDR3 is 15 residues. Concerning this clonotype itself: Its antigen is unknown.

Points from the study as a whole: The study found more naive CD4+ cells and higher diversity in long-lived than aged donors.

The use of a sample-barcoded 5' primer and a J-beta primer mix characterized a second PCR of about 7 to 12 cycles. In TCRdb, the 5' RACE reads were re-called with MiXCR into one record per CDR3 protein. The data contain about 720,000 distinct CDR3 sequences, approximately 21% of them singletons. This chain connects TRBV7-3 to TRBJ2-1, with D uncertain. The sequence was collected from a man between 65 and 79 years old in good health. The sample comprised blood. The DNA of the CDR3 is TGTGCCAGCAGCTTAAAGGTAGGACCTAGGGATGAGCAGTTCTTC. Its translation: CASSLKVGPRDEQFF.